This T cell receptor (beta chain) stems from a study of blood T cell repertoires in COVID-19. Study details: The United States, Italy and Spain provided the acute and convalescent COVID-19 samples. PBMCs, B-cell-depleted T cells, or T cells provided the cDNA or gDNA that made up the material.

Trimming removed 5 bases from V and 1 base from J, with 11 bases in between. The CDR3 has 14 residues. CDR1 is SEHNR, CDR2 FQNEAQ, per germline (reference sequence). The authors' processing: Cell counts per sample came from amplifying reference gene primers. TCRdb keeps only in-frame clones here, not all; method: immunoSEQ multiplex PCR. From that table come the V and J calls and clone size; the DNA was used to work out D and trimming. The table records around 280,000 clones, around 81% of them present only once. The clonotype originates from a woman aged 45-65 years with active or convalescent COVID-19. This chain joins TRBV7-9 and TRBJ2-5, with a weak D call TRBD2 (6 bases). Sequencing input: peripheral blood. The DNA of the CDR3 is TGTGCCAGCAGCGCGGGACGGATCCAAGAGACCCAGTACTTC. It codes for CASSAGRIQETQYF.